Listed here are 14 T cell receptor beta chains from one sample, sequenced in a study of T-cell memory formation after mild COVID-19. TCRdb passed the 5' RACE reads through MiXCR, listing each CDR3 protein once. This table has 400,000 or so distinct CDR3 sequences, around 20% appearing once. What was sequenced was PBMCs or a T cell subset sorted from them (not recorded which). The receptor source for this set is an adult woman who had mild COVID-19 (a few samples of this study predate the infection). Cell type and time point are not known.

In nucleotides, the CDR3 is TGTGCCAGCAGTCCACTGGTGAACACCGGGGAGCTGTTTTTT. As protein: CASSPLVNTGELFF. V gene TRBV6-6 combines with J gene TRBJ2-2; D uncertain. The CDR3 sequence is 14 residues long. V lost 5 bases and J 1 base, leaving 8 bases between the germline ends. CDR1 MNHNY and CDR2 SVGAGI come from the germline V gene (reference sequence).

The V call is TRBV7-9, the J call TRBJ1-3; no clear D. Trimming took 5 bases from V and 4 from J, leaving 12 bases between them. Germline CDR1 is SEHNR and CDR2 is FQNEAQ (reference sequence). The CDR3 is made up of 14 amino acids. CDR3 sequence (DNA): TGTGCCAGCAGCCCACTCGACCGGGGAAACACCATATATTTT. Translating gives CASSPLDRGNTIYF.

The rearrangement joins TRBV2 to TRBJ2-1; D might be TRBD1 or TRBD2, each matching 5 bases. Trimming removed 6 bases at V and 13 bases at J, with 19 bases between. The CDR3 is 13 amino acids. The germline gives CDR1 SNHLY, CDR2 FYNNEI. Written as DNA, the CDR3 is TGTGCCAGCAGATGGGGGAGTAGTGGGGACCAGTTCTTC. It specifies CASRWGSSGDQFF.

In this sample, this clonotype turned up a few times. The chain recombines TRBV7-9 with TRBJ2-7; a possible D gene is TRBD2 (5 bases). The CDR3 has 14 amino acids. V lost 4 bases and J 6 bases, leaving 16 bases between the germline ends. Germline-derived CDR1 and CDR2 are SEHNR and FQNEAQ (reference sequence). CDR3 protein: CASSSLDFSSEQYF. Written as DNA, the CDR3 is TGTGCCAGCAGCTCGCTGGACTTCTCGAGCGAGCAGTACTTC.

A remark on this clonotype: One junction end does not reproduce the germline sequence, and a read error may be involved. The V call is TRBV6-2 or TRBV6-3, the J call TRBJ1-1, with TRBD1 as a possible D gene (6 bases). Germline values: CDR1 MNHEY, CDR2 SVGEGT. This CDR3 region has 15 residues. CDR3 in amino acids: CASNYGGGLNTEAFF. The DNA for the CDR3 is TGTGCCAGCAATTACGGGGGGGGCCTGAACACTGAAGCTTTCTTT.

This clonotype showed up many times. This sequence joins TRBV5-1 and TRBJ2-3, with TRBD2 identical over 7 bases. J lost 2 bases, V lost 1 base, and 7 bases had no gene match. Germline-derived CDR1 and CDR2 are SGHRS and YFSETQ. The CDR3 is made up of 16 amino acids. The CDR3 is CASSLTGRASTDTQYF. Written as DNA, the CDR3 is TGCGCCAGCAGCTTGACGGGGAGGGCATCCACAGATACGCAGTATTTT.

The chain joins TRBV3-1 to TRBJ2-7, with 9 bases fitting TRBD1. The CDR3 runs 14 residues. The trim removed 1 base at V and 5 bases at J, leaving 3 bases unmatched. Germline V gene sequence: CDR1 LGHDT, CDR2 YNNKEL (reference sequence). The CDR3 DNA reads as TGTGCCAGCAGCCAAGGGGACAGGGTCCACGAGCAGTACTTC. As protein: CASSQGDRVHEQYF.

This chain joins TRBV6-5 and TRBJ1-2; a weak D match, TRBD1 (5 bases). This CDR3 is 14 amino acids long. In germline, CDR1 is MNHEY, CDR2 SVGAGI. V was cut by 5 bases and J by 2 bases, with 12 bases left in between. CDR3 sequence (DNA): TGTGCCAGCAGTACTGGGGCTGCCAACTATGGCTACACCTTC. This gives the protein CASSTGAANYGYTF.

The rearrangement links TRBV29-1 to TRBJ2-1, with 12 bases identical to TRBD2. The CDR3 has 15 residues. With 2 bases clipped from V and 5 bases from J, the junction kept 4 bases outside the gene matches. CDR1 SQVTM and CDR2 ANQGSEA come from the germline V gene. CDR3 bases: TGCAGCGTTGAAACTGGACTAGCGGGAAACAATGAGCAGTTCTTC. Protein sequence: CSVETGLAGNNEQFF.

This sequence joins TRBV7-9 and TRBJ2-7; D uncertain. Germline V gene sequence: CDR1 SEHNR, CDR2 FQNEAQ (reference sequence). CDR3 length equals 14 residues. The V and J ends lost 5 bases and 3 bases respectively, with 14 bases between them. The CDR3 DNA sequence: TGTGCCAGCAGCCCACCGGCACTCAGCTACGAGCAGTACTTC. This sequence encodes CASSPPALSYEQYF.

The CDR3 region is CASNQNPQELNTEAFF. As DNA, the CDR3 is TGCGCCAGCAACCAAAATCCGCAGGAGCTCAACACTGAAGCTTTCTTT. The chain couples TRBV5-1 to TRBJ1-1, with D uncertain. Deletions cut 6 bases from V and 2 bases from J, with 20 bases between. The CDR3 length is 16 residues. Germline CDR1 is SGHRS and CDR2 is YFSETQ.

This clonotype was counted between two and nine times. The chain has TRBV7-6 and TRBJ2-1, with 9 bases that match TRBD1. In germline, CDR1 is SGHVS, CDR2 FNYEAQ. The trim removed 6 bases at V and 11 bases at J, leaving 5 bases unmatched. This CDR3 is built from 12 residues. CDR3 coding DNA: TGTGCCAGCAGTAGGGGACAGGGCAAGCAGTTCTTC. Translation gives CASSRGQGKQFF.

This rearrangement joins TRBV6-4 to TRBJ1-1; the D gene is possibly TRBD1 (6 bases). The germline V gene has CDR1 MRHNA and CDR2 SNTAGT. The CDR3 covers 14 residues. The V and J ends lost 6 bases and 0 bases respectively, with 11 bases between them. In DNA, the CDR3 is TGTGCCAGCAGCGTGGACAGACTGAACACTGAAGCTTTCTTT. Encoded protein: CASSVDRLNTEAFF.

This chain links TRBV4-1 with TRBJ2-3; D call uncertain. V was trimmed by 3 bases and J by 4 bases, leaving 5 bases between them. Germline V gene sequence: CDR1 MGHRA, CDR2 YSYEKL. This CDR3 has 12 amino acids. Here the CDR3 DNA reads TGCGCCAGCAGCCACGCTGCAGATACGCAGTATTTT. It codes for CASSHAADTQYF.